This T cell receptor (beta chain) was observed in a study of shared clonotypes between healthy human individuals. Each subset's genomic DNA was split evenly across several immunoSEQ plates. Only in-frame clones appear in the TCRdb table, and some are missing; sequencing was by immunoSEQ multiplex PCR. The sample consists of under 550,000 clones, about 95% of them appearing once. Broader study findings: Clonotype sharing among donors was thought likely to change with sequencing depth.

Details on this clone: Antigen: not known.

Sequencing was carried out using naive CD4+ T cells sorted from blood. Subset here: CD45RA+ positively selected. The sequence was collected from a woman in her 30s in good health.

The CDR3 DNA reads TGTGCCAGCAGAGGGACTAGCGGGAGCGCAGATACGCAGTATTTT. It codes for CASRGTSGSADTQYF. The chain employs TRBV2 and TRBJ2-3; 14 bases match TRBD2. CDR3 length: 15 amino acids. The J segment lost 4 bases and the V segment lost 6 bases, leaving 3 bases of the junction unmatched. Germline-derived CDR1 and CDR2 are SNHLY and FYNNEI. The entire variable domain, with the rest obtained from reference TRBV2 and TRBJ2-3, is as follows: EPEVTQTPSHQVTQMGQEVILRCVPISNHLYFYWYRQILGQKVEFLVSFYNNEISEKSEIFDDQFSVERPDGSNFTLKIRSTKLEDSAMYFCASRGTSGSADTQYFGPGTRLTVL.